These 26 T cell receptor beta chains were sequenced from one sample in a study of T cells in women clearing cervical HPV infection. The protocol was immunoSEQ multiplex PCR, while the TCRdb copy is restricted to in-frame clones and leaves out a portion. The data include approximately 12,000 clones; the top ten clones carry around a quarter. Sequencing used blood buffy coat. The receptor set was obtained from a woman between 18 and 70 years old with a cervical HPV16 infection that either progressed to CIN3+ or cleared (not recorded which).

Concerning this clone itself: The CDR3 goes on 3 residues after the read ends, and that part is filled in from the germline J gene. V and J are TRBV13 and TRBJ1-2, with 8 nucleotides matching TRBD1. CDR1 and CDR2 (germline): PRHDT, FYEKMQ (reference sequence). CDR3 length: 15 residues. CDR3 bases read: TGTGCCAGCAGCTACCCCGGACAGGGCCGAGGAGGC. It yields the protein CASSYPGQGRGG. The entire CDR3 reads CASSYPGQGRGGYTF.

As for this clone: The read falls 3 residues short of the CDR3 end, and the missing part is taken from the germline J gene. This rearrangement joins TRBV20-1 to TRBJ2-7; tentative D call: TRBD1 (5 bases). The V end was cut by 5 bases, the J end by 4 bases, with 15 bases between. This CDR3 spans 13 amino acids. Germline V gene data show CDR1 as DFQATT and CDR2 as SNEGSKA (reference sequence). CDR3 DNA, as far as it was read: TGCAGTGCTGCTGGCCCGGACACTTACGAG. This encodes CSAAGPDTYE. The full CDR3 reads CSAAGPDTYEQYF.

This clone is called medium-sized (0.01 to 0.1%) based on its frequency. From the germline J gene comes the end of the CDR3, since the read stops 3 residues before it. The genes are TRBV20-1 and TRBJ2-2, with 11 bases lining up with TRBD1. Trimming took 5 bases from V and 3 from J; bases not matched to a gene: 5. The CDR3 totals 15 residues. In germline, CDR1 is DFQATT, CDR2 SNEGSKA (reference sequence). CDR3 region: CSAADRGLDTGELFF. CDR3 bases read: TGCAGTGCTGCGGACAGGGGGCTGGACACCGGGGAG.

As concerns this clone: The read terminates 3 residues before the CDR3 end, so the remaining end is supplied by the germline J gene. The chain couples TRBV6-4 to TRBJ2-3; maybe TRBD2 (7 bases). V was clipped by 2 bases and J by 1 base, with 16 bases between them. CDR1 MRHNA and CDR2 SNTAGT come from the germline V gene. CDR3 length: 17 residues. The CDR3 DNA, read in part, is TGTGCCAGCAGTGACGGAGAGGGGGGGGGAGGCACAGATACG. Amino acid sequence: CASSDGEGGGGTDT. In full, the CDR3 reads CASSDGEGGGGTDTQYF.

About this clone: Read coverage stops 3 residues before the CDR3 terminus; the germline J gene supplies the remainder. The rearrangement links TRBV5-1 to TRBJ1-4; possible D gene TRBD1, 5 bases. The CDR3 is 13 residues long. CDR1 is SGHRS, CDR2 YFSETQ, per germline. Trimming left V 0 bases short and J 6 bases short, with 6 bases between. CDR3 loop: CASSLETDEKLFF. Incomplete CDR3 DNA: TGCGCCAGCAGCTTGGAGACAGATGAAAAA.

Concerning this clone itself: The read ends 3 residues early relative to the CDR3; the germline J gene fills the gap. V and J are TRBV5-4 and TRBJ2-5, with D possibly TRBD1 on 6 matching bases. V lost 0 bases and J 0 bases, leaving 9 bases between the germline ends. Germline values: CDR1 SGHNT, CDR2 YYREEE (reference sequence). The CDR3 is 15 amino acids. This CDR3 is CASSLAGQHQETQYF. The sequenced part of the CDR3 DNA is TGTGCCAGCAGCTTGGCTGGACAGCACCAAGAGACC. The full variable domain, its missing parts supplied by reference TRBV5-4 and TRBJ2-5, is ETGVTQSPTHLIKTRGQQVTLRCSSQSGHNTVSWYQQALGQGPQFIFQYYREEENGRGNFPPRFSGLQFPNYSSELNVNALELDDSALYLCASSLAGQHQETQYFGPGTRLLVL.

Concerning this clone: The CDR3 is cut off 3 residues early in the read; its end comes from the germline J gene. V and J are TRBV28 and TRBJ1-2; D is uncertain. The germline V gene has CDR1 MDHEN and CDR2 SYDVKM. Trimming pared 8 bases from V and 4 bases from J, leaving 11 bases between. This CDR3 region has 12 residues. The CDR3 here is CASGGVGYGYTF. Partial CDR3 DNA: TGTGCCAGCGGCGGGGTGGGCTATGGC.

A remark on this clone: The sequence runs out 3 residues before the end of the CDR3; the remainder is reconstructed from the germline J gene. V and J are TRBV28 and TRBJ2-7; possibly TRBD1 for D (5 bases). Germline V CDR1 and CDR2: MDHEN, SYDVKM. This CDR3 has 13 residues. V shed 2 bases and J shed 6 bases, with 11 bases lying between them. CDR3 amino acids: CASSLQGKGEQYF. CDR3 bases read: TGTGCCAGCAGTTTACAGGGAAAAGGCGAG. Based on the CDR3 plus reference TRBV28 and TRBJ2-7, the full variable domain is DVKVTQSSRYLVKRTGEKVFLECVQDMDHENMFWYRQDPGLGLRLIYFSYDVKMKEKGDIPEGYSVSREKKERFSLILESASTNQTSMYLCASSLQGKGEQYFGPGTRLTVT.

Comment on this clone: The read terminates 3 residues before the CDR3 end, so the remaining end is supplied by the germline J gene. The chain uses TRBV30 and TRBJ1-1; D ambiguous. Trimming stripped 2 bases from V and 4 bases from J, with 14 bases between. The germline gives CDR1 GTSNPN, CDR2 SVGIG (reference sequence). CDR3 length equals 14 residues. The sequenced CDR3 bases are TGTGCCTGGAGTTACGGCGGCGGTGGCACTGAA. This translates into CAWSYGGGGTE. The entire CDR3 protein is CAWSYGGGGTEAFF.

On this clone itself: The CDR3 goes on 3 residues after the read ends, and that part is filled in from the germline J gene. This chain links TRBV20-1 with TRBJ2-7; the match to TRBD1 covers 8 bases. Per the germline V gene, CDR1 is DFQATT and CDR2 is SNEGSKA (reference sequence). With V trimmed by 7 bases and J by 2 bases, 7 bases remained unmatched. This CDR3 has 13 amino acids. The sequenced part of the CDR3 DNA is TGCAGTGTTATTACAGGGGGTCCCTACGAG. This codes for CSVITGGPYE. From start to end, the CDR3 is CSVITGGPYEQYF.

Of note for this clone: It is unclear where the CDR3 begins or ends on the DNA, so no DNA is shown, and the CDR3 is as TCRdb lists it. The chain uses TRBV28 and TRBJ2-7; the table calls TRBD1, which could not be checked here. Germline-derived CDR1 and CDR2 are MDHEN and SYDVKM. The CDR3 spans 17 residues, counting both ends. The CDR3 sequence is CASRPGQGFISVYEQYF.

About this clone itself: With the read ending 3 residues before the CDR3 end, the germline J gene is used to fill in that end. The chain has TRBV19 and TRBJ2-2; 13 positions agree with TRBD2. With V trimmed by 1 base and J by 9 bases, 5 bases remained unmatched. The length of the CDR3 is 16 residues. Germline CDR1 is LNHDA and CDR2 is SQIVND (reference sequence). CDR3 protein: CASSIGLAGGTWELFF. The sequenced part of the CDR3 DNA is TGTGCCAGTAGTATAGGACTAGCGGGGGGAACTTGGGAG.

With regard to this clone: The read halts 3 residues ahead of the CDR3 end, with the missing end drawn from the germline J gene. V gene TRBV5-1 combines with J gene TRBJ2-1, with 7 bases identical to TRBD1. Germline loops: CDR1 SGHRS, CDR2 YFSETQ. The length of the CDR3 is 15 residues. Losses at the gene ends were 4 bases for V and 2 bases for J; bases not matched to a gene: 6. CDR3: CASSPIQGPYNEQFF. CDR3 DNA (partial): TGCGCCAGCAGCCCGATACAGGGGCCCTACAATGAG. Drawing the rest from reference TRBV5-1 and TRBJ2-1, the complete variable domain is KAGVTQTPRYLIKTRGQQVTLSCSPISGHRSVSWYQQTPGQGLQFLFEYFSETQRNKGNFPGRFSGRQFSNSRSEMNVSTLELGDSALYLCASSPIQGPYNEQFFGPGTRLTVL.

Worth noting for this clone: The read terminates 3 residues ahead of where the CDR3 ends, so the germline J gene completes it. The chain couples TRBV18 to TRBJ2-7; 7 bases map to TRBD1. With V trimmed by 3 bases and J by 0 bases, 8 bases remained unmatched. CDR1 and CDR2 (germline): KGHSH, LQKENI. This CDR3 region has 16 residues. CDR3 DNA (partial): TGTGCCAGCTCACCGGGACAGATGCCGAGCTCCTACGAG. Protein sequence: CASSPGQMPSSYE. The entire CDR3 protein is CASSPGQMPSSYEQYF.

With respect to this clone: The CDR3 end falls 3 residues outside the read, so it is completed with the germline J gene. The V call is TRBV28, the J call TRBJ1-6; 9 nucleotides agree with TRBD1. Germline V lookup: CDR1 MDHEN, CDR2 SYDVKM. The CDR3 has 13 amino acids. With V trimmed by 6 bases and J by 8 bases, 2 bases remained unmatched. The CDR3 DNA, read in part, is TGTGCCAGCAGGGGACAGGGATATTCACCC. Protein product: CASRGQGYSP. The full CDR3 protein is CASRGQGYSPLHF.

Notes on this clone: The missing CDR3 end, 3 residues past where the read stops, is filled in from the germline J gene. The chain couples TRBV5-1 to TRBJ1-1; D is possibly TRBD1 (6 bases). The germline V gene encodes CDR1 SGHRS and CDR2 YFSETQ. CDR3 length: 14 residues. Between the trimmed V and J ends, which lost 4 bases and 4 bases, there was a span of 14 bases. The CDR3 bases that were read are TGCGCCAGCAGCCTGACAGGTAGTTCCACTGAA. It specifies CASSLTGSSTE. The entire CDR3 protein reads CASSLTGSSTEAFF.

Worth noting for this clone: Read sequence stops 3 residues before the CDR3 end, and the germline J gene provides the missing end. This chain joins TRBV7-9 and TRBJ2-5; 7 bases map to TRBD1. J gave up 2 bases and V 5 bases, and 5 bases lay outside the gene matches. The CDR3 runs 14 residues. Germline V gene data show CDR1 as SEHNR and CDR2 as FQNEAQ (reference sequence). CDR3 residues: CASSPTGQQETQYF. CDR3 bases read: TGTGCCAGCAGCCCTACGGGACAGCAAGAGACC.

The CDR3 here is CASSAKGAGAVEQFF. Incomplete CDR3 DNA: TGCGCCAGCAGCGCCAAGGGGGCAGGGGCGGTTGAG. The chain recombines TRBV10-1 with TRBJ2-1; the match to TRBD1 covers 7 bases. The sequenced fragment ends 3 residues before the CDR3 boundary, so the rest is inferred from the germline J gene. The V and J ends lost 6 bases and 9 bases, in that order; junction bases with no gene match: 14. The CDR3 is 15 residues long. Germline V gives CDR1 WNHNN, CDR2 SYGVQD (reference sequence).

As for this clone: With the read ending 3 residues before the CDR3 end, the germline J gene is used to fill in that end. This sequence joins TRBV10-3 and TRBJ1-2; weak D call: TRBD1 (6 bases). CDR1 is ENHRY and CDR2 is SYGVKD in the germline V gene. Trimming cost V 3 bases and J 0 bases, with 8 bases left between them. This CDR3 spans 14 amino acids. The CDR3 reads CAISDRQANYGYTF. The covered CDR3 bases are TGTGCCATCAGTGACCGACAGGCTAACTATGGC.

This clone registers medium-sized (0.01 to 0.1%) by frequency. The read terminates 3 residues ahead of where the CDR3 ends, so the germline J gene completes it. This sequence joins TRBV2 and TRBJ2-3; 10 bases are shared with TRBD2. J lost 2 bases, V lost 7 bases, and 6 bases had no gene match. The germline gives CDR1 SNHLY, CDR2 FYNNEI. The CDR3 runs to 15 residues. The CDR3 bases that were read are TGTGCCAGCATGGGGACTAGCGCCTCCACAGATACG. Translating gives CASMGTSASTDT. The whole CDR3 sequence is CASMGTSASTDTQYF.

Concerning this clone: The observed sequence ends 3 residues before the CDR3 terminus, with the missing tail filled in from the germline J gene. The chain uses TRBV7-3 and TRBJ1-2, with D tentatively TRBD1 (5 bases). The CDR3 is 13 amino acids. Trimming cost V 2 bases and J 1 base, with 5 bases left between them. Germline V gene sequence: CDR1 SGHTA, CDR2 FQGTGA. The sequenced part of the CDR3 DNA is TGTGCCAGCAGCTTAGACAGTAACTATGGC. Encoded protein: CASSLDSNYG. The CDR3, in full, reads CASSLDSNYGYTF.

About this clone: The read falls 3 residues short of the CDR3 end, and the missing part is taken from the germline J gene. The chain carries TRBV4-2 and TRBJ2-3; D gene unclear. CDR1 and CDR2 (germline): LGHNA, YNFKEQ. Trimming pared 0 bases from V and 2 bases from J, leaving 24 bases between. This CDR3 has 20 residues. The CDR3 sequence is CASSQDVRAPTGRVTDTQYF. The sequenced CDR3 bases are TGTGCCAGCAGCCAAGATGTGAGAGCCCCTACTGGCCGGGTCACAGATACG.

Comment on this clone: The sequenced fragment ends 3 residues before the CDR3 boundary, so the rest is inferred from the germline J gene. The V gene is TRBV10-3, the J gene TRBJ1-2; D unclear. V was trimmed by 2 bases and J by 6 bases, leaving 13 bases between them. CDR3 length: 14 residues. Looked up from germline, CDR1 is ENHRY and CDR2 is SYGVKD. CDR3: CAISEPSVLDGYTF. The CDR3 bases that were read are TGTGCCATCAGTGAGCCCAGCGTTCTAGATGGC.

CDR3 DNA, as far as it was read: TGTGCCAGCAGCAACAGGGGTTCCTATAATTCACCC. Its translation is CASSNRGSYNSP. The complete CDR3 reads CASSNRGSYNSPLHF. The V call is TRBV5-5, the J call TRBJ1-6; 7 bases are shared with TRBD1. The read ends 3 residues shy of where the CDR3 ends; the end is completed using the germline J gene. Germline V gene lookup returns CDR1 SGHKS and CDR2 YYEKEE (reference sequence). V lost 4 bases to trimming and J lost 1 base; unmatched junction nucleotides: 2. The CDR3 is 15 residues long.

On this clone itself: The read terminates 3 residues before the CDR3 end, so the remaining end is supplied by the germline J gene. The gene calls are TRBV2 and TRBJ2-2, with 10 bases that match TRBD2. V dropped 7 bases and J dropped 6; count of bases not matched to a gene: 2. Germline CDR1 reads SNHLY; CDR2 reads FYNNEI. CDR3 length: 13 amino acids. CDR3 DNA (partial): TGTGCCAGCAACCTAGCGGGGGCCGGGGAG. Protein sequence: CASNLAGAGE. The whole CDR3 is CASNLAGAGELFF.

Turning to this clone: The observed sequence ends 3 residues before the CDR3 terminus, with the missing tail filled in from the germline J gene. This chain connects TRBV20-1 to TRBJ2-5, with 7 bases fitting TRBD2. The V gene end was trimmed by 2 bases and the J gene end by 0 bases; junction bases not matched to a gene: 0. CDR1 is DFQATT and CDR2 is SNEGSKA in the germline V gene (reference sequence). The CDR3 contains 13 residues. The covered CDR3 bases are TGCAGTGCTAGAAGCGGGAACCAAGAGACC. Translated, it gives CSARSGNQET. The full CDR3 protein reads CSARSGNQETQYF.